This TCR beta chain appears in the sequencing data of a study of blood T cell repertoires in COVID-19. Assay used: immunoSEQ multiplex PCR; TCRdb lists only in-frame clones, some missing. The sample contains under 250,000 clones, more than 65% of which appear only once. Germline CDR1 reads LGHDT; CDR2 reads YNNKEL (reference sequence). The CDR3 is 14 amino acids. The origin of this receptor is a man over 45 with active or convalescent COVID-19. Source material: peripheral blood. The chain links TRBV3-1 (or the pseudogene TRBV3-2) to TRBJ2-7; 7 positions match TRBD2. The CDR3 sequence is CASSDKKNIGRVSV. In DNA form, the CDR3 reads TGTGCCAGCAGCGATAAGAAAAATATAGGGAGGGTTTCGGTC.